This passage covers 20 T cell receptor beta chains from one sample sequenced in a study of cytomegalovirus exposure and HLA in healthy donors. Primers: 60 Vbeta forward and 13 Jbeta reverse. The protocol was immunoSEQ multiplex PCR, while the TCRdb copy is restricted to in-frame clones and leaves out a portion. This repertoire shows 150,000 to 250,000 clones, 79% found once; its top ten account for approximately 1.5%. The specimen sequenced was PBMCs. Receptors were obtained from a girl aged 10-17 years in good health and CMV-seropositive.

The gene calls are TRBV10-3 and TRBJ2-1; TRBD2 matches at 9 bases. Unmatched junction bases numbered 10, after V lost 0 bases and J lost 10 bases. Germline V gene lookup returns CDR1 ENHRY and CDR2 SYGVKD. This CDR3 spans 16 amino acids. In nucleotides, the CDR3 is TGTGCCATCAGTGAGTCTAAGGTAGCGGGGGCCCAGGAGCAGTTCTTC. Translated, it gives CAISESKVAGAQEQFF.

The chain combines TRBV25-1 with TRBJ1-4, with TRBD1 identical over 7 bases. Trimming removed 4 bases from V and 5 bases from J; junction bases left unmatched: 7. Germline values: CDR1 MGHDK, CDR2 SYGVNS. The CDR3 sequence is 15 residues long. The CDR3 reads CASSATGASNEKLFF. The CDR3 region has the DNA TGTGCCAGCAGTGCCACAGGGGCTTCGAATGAAAAACTGTTTTTT.

The chain has TRBV10-1 and TRBJ2-5, with 12 bases identical to TRBD2. Germline loops: CDR1 WNHNN, CDR2 SYGVQD (reference sequence). The CDR3 contains 14 residues. Trimming at V came to 5 bases and at J to 4 bases, leaving 2 bases not matched to a gene. The CDR3 reads CASSLGLAGETQYF. The CDR3 DNA sequence: TGCGCCAGCAGTCTGGGACTAGCGGGAGAGACCCAGTACTTC.

This clone was counted between two and nine times. Within the sample, other DNA sequences also encode this same CDR3. The chain couples TRBV20-1 to TRBJ1-1, with D possibly TRBD1 on 5 matching bases. The CDR3 is 11 residues long. Between the trimmed V and J ends, which lost 3 bases and 5 bases, there was a span of 7 bases. The V gene's germline CDR1 is DFQATT and CDR2 SNEGSKA (reference sequence). CDR3 DNA sequence: TGCAGTGCTAGGGGGGGTACTGAAGCTTTCTTT. Protein product: CSARGGTEAFF.

The chain recombines TRBV5-8 with TRBJ2-7; D remains unclear. Germline values: CDR1 SGHTS, CDR2 YDEGEE. The length of the CDR3 is 14 residues. With 0 bases removed from V and 6 bases from J, the gap between germline ends came to 13 bases. DNA of the CDR3: TGTGCCAGCAGCTTGGCACGGAGAATTGGCGAGCAGTACTTC. Protein: CASSLARRIGEQYF.

The J gene is TRBJ1-5, the V gene TRBV4-1; D might be TRBD1 (5 bases). Trimming shortened V by 1 base and J by 1 base, and 14 bases separated the two germline ends. This CDR3 is 17 amino acids long. CDR1 is MGHRA and CDR2 is YSYEKL in the germline V gene. CDR3 sequence reads: CASSQGSQGRSNQPQHF. CDR3 sequence (DNA): TGCGCCAGCAGCCAAGGGTCCCAGGGCAGGAGCAATCAGCCCCAGCATTTT.

V and J are TRBV30 and TRBJ2-2; D possibly corresponds to TRBD1 (6 bases). V was shortened by 2 bases and J by 1 base, with 8 bases between the two germline ends. The germline V gene encodes CDR1 GTSNPN and CDR2 SVGIG (reference sequence). The CDR3 loop spans 14 amino acids. The CDR3 sequence is CAWSKQGNTGELFF. DNA of the CDR3: TGTGCCTGGAGTAAACAGGGGAACACCGGGGAGCTGTTTTTT. The full variable domain, with the rest looked up from reference TRBV30 and TRBJ2-2, is SQTIHQWPATLVQPVGSPLSLECTVEGTSNPNLYWYRQAAGRGLQLLFYSVGIGQISSEVPQNLSASRPQDRQFILSSKKLLLSDSGFYLCAWSKQGNTGELFFGEGSRLTVL.

The genes are TRBV5-6 and TRBJ2-5, with D perhaps matching TRBD2 (6 bases). Trimming cost V 7 bases and J 5 bases, with 9 bases left between them. The CDR3 has 11 amino acids. CDR1 and CDR2 from the germline V gene are SGHDT and YYEEEE. The CDR3 is CASGAGETQYF. CDR3 bases: TGTGCCAGCGGGGCGGGGGAGACCCAGTACTTC.

This clone was observed once. The rearrangement links TRBV18 to TRBJ1-2; tentatively, D is TRBD1 (5 bases). Germline V gene lookup returns CDR1 KGHSH and CDR2 LQKENI. V was clipped by 9 bases and J by 0 bases, with 17 bases between them. The CDR3 contains 15 residues. CDR3 residues: CASFTGDGANYGYTF. Written as DNA, the CDR3 is TGTGCCAGTTTCACAGGCGACGGAGCTAACTATGGCTACACCTTC. The full variable domain, rest sourced from reference TRBV18 and TRBJ1-2, is NAGVMQNPRHLVRRRGQEARLRCSPMKGHSHVYWYRQLPEEGLKFMVYLQKENIIDESGMPKERFSAEFPKEGPSILRIQQVVRGDSAAYFCASFTGDGANYGYTFGSGTRLTVV.

This clone has only a few counts. The V and J genes are TRBV6-1 and TRBJ1-2; 9 nucleotides align to TRBD1. J gave up 3 bases and V 6 bases, and 5 bases lay outside the gene matches. CDR1 and CDR2 (germline): MNHNS, SASEGT. There are 14 residues in the CDR3. The CDR3 spells CASRQTGGDYGYTF. The CDR3 DNA follows: TGTGCCAGCAGACAAACAGGGGGCGACTATGGCTACACCTTC.

This chain connects TRBV7-2 to TRBJ2-3; no definite D call. V gave up 4 bases and J gave up 4 bases, with 6 bases separating them. Germline values: CDR1 SGHTA, CDR2 FQGNSA. This CDR3 spans 12 amino acids. CDR3 residues: CASSYFPDTQYF. The DNA for the CDR3 is TGTGCCAGCAGCTACTTCCCAGATACGCAGTATTTT.

This chain links TRBV9 with TRBJ2-3, with D possibly being TRBD1 (6 bases). V was clipped by 3 bases and J by 2 bases, with 7 bases between them. The CDR3 length is 13 residues. Germline-derived CDR1 and CDR2 are SGDLS and YYNGEE. CDR3 sequence: CASSGGPTDTQYF. CDR3 sequence (DNA): TGTGCCAGCAGCGGGGGGCCCACAGATACGCAGTATTTT.

The sample holds a few counts of this clone. The chain has TRBV5-6 and TRBJ1-1; TRBD1 matches 8 bases. Per the germline V gene, CDR1 is SGHDT and CDR2 is YYEEEE. The length of the CDR3 is 16 residues. J was trimmed by 3 bases and V by 7 bases; bases with no gene match: 14. CDR3 DNA sequence: TGTGCCAGCGCCGACCGCGCGATACAGGGGGACACTGAAGCTTTCTTT. It is translated as CASADRAIQGDTEAFF.

The gene calls are TRBV5-5 and TRBJ2-3, with 7 bases identical to TRBD2. Germline V CDR1 and CDR2: SGHKS, YYEKEE (reference sequence). After removal of 2 bases from V and 6 bases from J, the junction contained 9 bases not matched to a gene. CDR3 size: 15 residues. The DNA of the CDR3 is TGTGCCAGCAGCTTCAGCGGGGACTTATCGGATACGCAGTATTTT. It codes for CASSFSGDLSDTQYF.

The J gene is TRBJ1-2, the V gene TRBV19; 9 bases are a match to TRBD1. This CDR3 is 15 amino acids long. Germline CDR1 is LNHDA and CDR2 is SQIVND (reference sequence). V gave up 1 base and J gave up 3 bases; unmatched junction bases: 3. The CDR3 bases are TGTGCCAGTAGTATAGGGGACAGGGTGGACTATGGCTACACCTTC. Amino acid sequence: CASSIGDRVDYGYTF.

This chain joins TRBV7-2 and TRBJ1-1; D might be TRBD1 (6 bases). V lost 6 bases to trimming and J lost 3 bases, with 17 bases between them. The CDR3 is 15 residues long. The germline gives CDR1 SGHTA, CDR2 FQGNSA. The chain's CDR3 is CASRASGVWDTEAFF. For the CDR3, the DNA is TGTGCCAGCAGAGCATCAGGGGTTTGGGACACTGAAGCTTTCTTT.

The V call is TRBV20-1, the J call TRBJ2-1; D is unresolved. The V and J ends lost 2 bases and 9 bases respectively, with 8 bases between them. The germline V gene has CDR1 DFQATT and CDR2 SNEGSKA (reference sequence). The CDR3 totals 11 residues. CDR3 loop: CSARLSGEQFF. As DNA, the CDR3 is TGCAGTGCTAGACTCTCCGGTGAGCAGTTCTTC.

The genes are TRBV4-2 and TRBJ2-1; TRBD2 might be the D (5 bases). There are 17 residues in the CDR3. The germline V gene has CDR1 LGHNA and CDR2 YNFKEQ. V lost 4 bases and J lost 8, with 24 bases in between. The CDR3 region has the DNA TGTGCCAGCAGCCTCGGAGGCGGGCCAGGACCGTTCGATGAGCAGTTCTTC. It codes for CASSLGGGPGPFDEQFF.

Concerning this clone itself: The same CDR3 also results from other DNA sequences found in this sample. This chain connects TRBV6-5 to TRBJ1-1; D uncertain. Germline CDR1 and CDR2: MNHEY and SVGAGI. Between the trimmed V and J ends, which lost 3 bases and 0 bases, there was a span of 8 bases. This CDR3 has 14 residues. CDR3 nucleotides: TGTGCCAGCAGTTATGGAGAGGTGAACACTGAAGCTTTCTTT. Protein sequence: CASSYGEVNTEAFF.

The chain combines TRBV10-1 with TRBJ2-5; D not resolved. Gene TRBJ2-7 matches the end of the DNA better, so the J call may be wrong. Per the germline V gene, CDR1 is WNHNN and CDR2 is SYGVQD (reference sequence). The CDR3 is 10 amino acids. DNA for the CDR3: TGCGCCAGCATGCGCTACGAGCAGTACTTC. Translated: CASMRYEQYF.